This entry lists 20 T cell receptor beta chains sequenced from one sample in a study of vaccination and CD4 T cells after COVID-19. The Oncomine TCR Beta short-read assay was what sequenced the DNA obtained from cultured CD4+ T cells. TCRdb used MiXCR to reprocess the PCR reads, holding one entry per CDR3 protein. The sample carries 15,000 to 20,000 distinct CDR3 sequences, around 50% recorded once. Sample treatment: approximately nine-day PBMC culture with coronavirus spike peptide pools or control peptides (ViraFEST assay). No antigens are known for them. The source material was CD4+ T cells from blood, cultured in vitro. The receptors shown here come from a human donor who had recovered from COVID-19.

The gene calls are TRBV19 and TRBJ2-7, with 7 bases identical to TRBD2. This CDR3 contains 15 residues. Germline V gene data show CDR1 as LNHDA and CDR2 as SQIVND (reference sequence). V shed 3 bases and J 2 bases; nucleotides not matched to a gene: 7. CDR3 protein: CASSMRAGETYEQYF. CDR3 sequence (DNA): TGTGCCAGTAGTATGAGGGCGGGGGAGACCTACGAGCAGTACTTC.

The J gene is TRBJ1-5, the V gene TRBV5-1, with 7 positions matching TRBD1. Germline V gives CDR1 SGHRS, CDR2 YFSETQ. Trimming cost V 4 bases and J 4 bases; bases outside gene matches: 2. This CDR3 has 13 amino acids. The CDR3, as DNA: TGCGCCAGCAGCCCGGGACAGAATCAGCCCCAGCATTTT. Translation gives CASSPGQNQPQHF.

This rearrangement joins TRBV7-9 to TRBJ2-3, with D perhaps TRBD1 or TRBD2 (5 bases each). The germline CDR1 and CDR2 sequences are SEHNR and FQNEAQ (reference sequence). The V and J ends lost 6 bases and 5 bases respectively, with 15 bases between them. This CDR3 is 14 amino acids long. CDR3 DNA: TGTGCCAGCAGACGCGACAGCGGCGGAGATACGCAGTATTTT. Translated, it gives CASRRDSGGDTQYF.

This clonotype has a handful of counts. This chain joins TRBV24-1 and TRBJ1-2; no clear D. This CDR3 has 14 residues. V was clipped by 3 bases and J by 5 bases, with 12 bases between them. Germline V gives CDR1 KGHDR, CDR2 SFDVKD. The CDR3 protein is CATSDHERLYGYTF. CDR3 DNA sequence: TGTGCCACCAGTGATCATGAGCGATTGTATGGCTACACCTTC.

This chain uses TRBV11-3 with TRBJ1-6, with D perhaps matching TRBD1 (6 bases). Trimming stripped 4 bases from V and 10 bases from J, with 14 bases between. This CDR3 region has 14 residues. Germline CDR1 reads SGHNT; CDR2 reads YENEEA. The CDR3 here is CASSSGVWGSPLHF. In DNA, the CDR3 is TGTGCCAGCAGCTCAGGGGTCTGGGGCTCACCCCTCCACTTT.

The CDR3 sequence is CASSLVDSESYGYTF. CDR3 in DNA: TGTGCCAGCAGCTTAGTAGACAGCGAAAGCTATGGCTACACCTTC. The genes are TRBV7-2 and TRBJ1-2; possibly TRBD1 for D (5 bases). The CDR3 totals 15 residues. The ends were cut back, 1 base at V and 4 bases at J, with 13 bases in the middle. Germline V gene sequence: CDR1 SGHTA, CDR2 FQGNSA.

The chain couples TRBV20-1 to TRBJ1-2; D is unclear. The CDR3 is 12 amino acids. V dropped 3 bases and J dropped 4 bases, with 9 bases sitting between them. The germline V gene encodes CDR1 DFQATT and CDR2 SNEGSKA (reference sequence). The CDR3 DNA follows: TGCAGTGCTAGTACAGCTGGCTATGGCTACACCTTC. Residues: CSASTAGYGYTF.

This CDR3 is CASSPQSEQFF. CDR3 nucleotide sequence: TGTGCCAGCTCACCACAGTCTGAGCAGTTCTTC. The chain is built from TRBV18 and TRBJ2-1; D not resolved. This CDR3 spans 11 amino acids. V was pared by 1 base and J by 9 bases, with 4 bases between. Germline CDR1 KGHSH, CDR2 LQKENI.

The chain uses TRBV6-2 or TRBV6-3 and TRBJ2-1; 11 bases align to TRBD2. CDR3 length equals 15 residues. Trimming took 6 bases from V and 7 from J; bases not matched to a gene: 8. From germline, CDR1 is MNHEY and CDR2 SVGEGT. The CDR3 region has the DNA TGTGCCAGCAGCCCACCGGGACTAGCGGCGAATGAGCAGTTCTTC. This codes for CASSPPGLAANEQFF.

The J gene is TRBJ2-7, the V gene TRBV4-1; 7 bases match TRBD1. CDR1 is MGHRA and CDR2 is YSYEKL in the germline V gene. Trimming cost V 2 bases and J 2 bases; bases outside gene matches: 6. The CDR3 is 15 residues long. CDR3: CASSQQGVLPYEQYF. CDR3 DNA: TGCGCCAGCAGCCAACAGGGGGTCCTACCCTACGAGCAGTACTTC.

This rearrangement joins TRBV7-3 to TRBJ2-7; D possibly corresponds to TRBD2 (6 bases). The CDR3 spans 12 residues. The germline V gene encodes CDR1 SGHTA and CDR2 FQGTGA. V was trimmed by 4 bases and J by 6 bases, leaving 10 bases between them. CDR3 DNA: TGTGCCAGCAGCTCGGGGGTTTCCGAGCAGTACTTC. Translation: CASSSGVSEQYF.

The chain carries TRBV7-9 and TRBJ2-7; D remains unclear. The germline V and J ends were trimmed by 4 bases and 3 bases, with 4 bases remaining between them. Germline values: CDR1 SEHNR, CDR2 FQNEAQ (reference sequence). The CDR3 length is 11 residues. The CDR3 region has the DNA TGTGCCAGCAGCTCGGTCTACGAGCAGTACTTC. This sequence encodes CASSSVYEQYF.

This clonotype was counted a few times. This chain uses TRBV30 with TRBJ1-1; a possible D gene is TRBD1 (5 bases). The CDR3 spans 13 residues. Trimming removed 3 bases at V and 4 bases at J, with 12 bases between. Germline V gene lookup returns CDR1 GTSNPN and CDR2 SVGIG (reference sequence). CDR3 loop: CAWRRGAGTEAFF. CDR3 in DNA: TGTGCCTGGAGGAGGGGCGCGGGCACTGAAGCTTTCTTT.

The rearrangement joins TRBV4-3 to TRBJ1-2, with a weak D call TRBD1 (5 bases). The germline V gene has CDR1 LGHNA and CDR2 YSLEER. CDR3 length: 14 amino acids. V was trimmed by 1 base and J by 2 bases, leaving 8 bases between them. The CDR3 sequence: CASSQVSGNYGYTF. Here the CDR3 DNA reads TGCGCCAGCAGCCAAGTTTCAGGGAACTATGGCTACACCTTC.

Here the CDR3 DNA reads TGTGCCAGCAGTTACTTGGGGCAGAGCTACGAGCAGTACTTC. This translates into CASSYLGQSYEQYF. V is TRBV6-5 and J is TRBJ2-7, with D tentatively TRBD1 (5 bases). This CDR3 is built from 14 residues. The V gene's germline CDR1 is MNHEY and CDR2 SVGAGI. Trimming removed 1 base from V and 3 bases from J, with 10 bases in between.

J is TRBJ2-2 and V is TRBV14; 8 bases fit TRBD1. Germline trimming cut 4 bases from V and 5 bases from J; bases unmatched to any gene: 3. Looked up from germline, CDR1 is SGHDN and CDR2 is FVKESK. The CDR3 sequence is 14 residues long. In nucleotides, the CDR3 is TGTGCCAGCAGCCCGGACAGGGTAACCGGGGAGCTGTTTTTT. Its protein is CASSPDRVTGELFF.

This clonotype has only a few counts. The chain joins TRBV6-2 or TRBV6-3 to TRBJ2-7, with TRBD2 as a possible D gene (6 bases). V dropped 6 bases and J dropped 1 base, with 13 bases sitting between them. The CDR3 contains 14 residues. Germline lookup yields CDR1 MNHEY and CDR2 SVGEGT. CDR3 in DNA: TGTGCCAGCAGCGTCTTCGGGGGATCCTACGAGCAGTACTTC. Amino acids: CASSVFGGSYEQYF.

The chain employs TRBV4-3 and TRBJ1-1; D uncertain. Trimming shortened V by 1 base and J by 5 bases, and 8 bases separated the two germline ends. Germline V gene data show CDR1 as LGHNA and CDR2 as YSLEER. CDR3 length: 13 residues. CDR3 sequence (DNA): TGCGCCAGCAGCCAAGTGCTGGGGACTGAAGCTTTCTTT. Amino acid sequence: CASSQVLGTEAFF.

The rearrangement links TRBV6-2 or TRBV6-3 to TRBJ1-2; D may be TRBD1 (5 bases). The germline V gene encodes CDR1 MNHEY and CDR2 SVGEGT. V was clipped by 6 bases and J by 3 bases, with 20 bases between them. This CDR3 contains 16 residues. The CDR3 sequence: CASRSPGLQRDYGYTF. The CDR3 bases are TGTGCCAGCAGATCCCCGGGGCTTCAGAGGGACTATGGCTACACCTTC.

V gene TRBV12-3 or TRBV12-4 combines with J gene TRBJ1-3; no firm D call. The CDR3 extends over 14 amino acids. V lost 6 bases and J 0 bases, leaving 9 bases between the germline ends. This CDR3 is CASRVTLSGNTIYF. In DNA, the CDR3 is TGTGCCAGCAGGGTTACACTCTCTGGAAACACCATATATTTT.